Presented here are 23 T cell receptor beta chains from one specimen sequenced in a study of long-term antiretroviral therapy in people with HIV. Survey-level immunoSEQ v3.0 assays were run. Produced via immunoSEQ multiplex PCR; TCRdb's table is partial and in-frame only. The table shows tens of thousands of clones, with roughly 85% occurring only once. The sequences come from unsorted PBMCs, collected 3.1 years after starting antiretroviral therapy. The receptors were gathered from a woman aged 45-60 years with HIV.

This clone was counted a single time. This chain connects TRBV4-3 to TRBJ1-1; tentatively, D is TRBD1 (5 bases). In germline, CDR1 is LGHNA, CDR2 YSLEER. This CDR3 has 17 residues. With 2 bases removed from V and 0 bases from J, the gap between germline ends came to 16 bases. The CDR3 region has the DNA TGCGCCAGCAGCCAACCGGGCGGGGACGTGATGAACACTGAAGCTTTCTTT. This encodes CASSQPGGDVMNTEAFF.

The V gene is TRBV7-2, the J gene TRBJ1-2; D gene ambiguous. Per germline, CDR1 SGHTA and CDR2 FQGNSA. Trimming took 8 bases from V and 2 from J, leaving 9 bases between them. The CDR3 extends over 12 amino acids. The CDR3 protein is CASAKPNYGYTF. The CDR3 DNA is TGTGCCAGCGCTAAACCAAACTATGGCTACACCTTC.

The rearrangement uses TRBV28 and TRBJ1-4; TRBD1 matches at 8 bases. Germline V gene data show CDR1 as MDHEN and CDR2 as SYDVKM. There are 14 residues in the CDR3. With 8 bases clipped from V and 6 bases from J, the junction kept 8 bases outside the gene matches. CDR3 DNA: TGTGCCAGCGCTCCCGACAGGGGTTATGAAAAACTGTTTTTT. This translates into CASAPDRGYEKLFF.

The chain uses TRBV11-2 and TRBJ2-5, with D uncertain. From germline, CDR1 is SGHAT and CDR2 FQNNGV. The V and J ends lost 1 base and 5 bases respectively, with 2 bases between them. This CDR3 has 11 residues. The chain's CDR3 is CASSLGETQYF. CDR3 DNA: TGTGCCAGCAGCTTAGGGGAGACCCAGTACTTC.

The chain carries TRBV11-3 and TRBJ2-3, with 10 positions matching TRBD1. The CDR3 covers 18 residues. From germline, CDR1 is SGHNT and CDR2 YENEEA. The junction had 7 bases not matched to a gene; V was cut back by 1 base and J by 0 bases. The CDR3 nucleotides are TGTGCCAGCAGCTTAGGCCGGGACAGGGGACCCAGCACAGATACGCAGTATTTT. The encoded protein is CASSLGRDRGPSTDTQYF.

V and J are TRBV4-2 and TRBJ2-5, with 12 bases fitting TRBD2. This CDR3 region has 16 residues. Per germline, CDR1 LGHNA and CDR2 YNFKEQ. Germline trimming cut 1 base from V and 2 bases from J; bases unmatched to any gene: 2. The CDR3 is CASSQVTSGGQETQYF. Here the CDR3 DNA reads TGTGCCAGCAGCCAAGTAACTAGCGGGGGGCAAGAGACCCAGTACTTC.

The chain joins TRBV13 to TRBJ1-1; no clear D gene. This CDR3 has 10 amino acids. V was trimmed by 0 bases and J by 10 bases, leaving 3 bases between them. CDR1 PRHDT and CDR2 FYEKMQ come from the germline V gene (reference sequence). Here the CDR3 DNA reads TGTGCCAGCAGCTTAGGACGAGCTTTCTTT. Its translation: CASSLGRAFF.

This chain uses TRBV9 with TRBJ2-5; D might be TRBD2 (5 bases). The CDR3 has 14 amino acids. The V gene lost 6 bases and the J gene lost 0 bases, with 12 bases spanning the gap. In germline, CDR1 is SGDLS, CDR2 YYNGEE. CDR3 coding DNA: TGTGCCAGCAACCCCTCGCGGGACCAAGAGACCCAGTACTTC. Its translation: CASNPSRDQETQYF.

V usage is TRBV2 and J usage is TRBJ1-2, with D maybe TRBD1 (5 bases). CDR3 length: 13 amino acids. The germline CDR1 and CDR2 sequences are SNHLY and FYNNEI. Trimming cost V 7 bases and J 8 bases, with 17 bases left between them. CDR3 amino acids: CASTRGLGLGYTF. In DNA form, the CDR3 reads TGTGCCAGCACTCGGGGCTTGGGGCTCGGCTACACCTTC.

The chain recombines TRBV7-3 with TRBJ1-1; D is unclear. The CDR3 extends over 17 amino acids. V lost 1 base, J lost 1 base, and 16 bases lay in between. Germline CDR1 SGHTA, CDR2 FQGTGA. The CDR3 reads CASSLRWQVDWNTEAFF. The DNA for the CDR3 is TGTGCCAGCAGCTTAAGGTGGCAGGTCGACTGGAACACTGAAGCTTTCTTT.

V and J are TRBV5-6 and TRBJ1-2; TRBD1 matches 8 bases. Unmatched junction bases numbered 5, after V lost 2 bases and J lost 8 bases. Germline CDR1 and CDR2: SGHDT and YYEEEE. The CDR3 runs to 13 residues. The DNA of the CDR3 is TGTGCCAGCAGCTTCCGACAGGGGCGAGGCTACACCTTC. It yields the protein CASSFRQGRGYTF.

The chain combines TRBV4-3 with TRBJ1-2; D gene uncertain. Germline V CDR1 and CDR2: LGHNA, YSLEER. This CDR3 region has 15 residues. Deletions cut 0 bases from V and 0 bases from J, with 8 bases between. The CDR3 here is CASSQDRTANYGYTF. CDR3 DNA sequence: TGCGCCAGCAGCCAAGATCGAACAGCTAACTATGGCTACACCTTC.

The rearrangement links TRBV9 to TRBJ1-2; D unclear. This CDR3 contains 15 residues. The germline V gene has CDR1 SGDLS and CDR2 YYNGEE. V was clipped by 0 bases and J by 5 bases, with 14 bases between them. The CDR3 sequence is CASSVVGSAGYGYTF. In DNA form, the CDR3 reads TGTGCCAGCAGCGTAGTAGGATCAGCTGGATATGGCTACACCTTC.

This sequence joins TRBV12-5 and TRBJ2-7; D call uncertain. Trimming stripped 0 bases from V and 4 bases from J, with 7 bases between. Germline assignment: CDR1 LGHNT and CDR2 FRNRAP. The CDR3 is 13 residues long. The CDR3 sequence is CASGLVPPYEQYF. CDR3 bases: TGTGCTAGTGGTTTGGTACCTCCTTACGAGCAGTACTTC. Full variable domain (remainder filled in from reference TRBV12-5 and TRBJ2-7): DARVTQTPRHKVTEMGQEVTMRCQPILGHNTVFWYRQTMMQGLELLAYFRNRAPLDDSGMPKDRFSAEMPDATLATLKIQPSEPRDSAVYFCASGLVPPYEQYFGPGTRLTVT.

This chain joins TRBV7-2 and TRBJ1-2; tentative D call: TRBD1 (5 bases). Germline CDR1 reads SGHTA; CDR2 reads FQGNSA. V lost 6 bases and J 6 bases, leaving 17 bases between the germline ends. This CDR3 contains 14 residues. The CDR3 region is CASRRDGGGDGYTF. DNA of the CDR3: TGTGCCAGCAGACGGGACGGCGGGGGTGATGGCTACACCTTC.

As DNA, the CDR3 is TGTGCTAGTGGGGGACGGCTGAACACTGAAGCTTTCTTT. Its translation: CASGGRLNTEAFF. The rearrangement links TRBV12-5 to TRBJ1-1; D perhaps matches TRBD1 (5 bases). V was clipped by 6 bases and J by 0 bases, with 8 bases between them. The CDR3 covers 13 residues. Per the germline V gene, CDR1 is LGHNT and CDR2 is FRNRAP.

V gene TRBV6-1 combines with J gene TRBJ1-1, with D tentatively TRBD1 (6 bases). The ends were cut back, 10 bases at V and 1 base at J, with 16 bases in the middle. Germline CDR1 MNHNS, CDR2 SASEGT. The CDR3 consists of 14 residues. The CDR3 sequence: CATGTGTSNTEAFF. CDR3 sequence (DNA): TGTGCCACCGGAACAGGGACATCGAACACTGAAGCTTTCTTT.

This chain joins TRBV11-2 and TRBJ1-2, with TRBD1 as a possible D gene (6 bases). V lost 5 bases, J lost 4 bases, and 14 bases lay in between. Germline V gene lookup returns CDR1 SGHAT and CDR2 FQNNGV. CDR3 size: 14 residues. CDR3 amino acids: CASSPRTGRYGYTF. In DNA, the CDR3 is TGTGCCAGCAGCCCTAGAACAGGGCGCTATGGCTACACCTTC.

V is TRBV9 and J is TRBJ2-3; possibly TRBD1 for D (6 bases). V was shortened by 0 bases and J by 6 bases, with 17 bases between the two germline ends. The germline V gene encodes CDR1 SGDLS and CDR2 YYNGEE. The CDR3 consists of 16 residues. CDR3 in amino acids: CASSVASLNRADTQYF. CDR3 sequence (DNA): TGTGCCAGCAGCGTAGCCTCTCTCAACAGGGCGGATACGCAGTATTTT. Full variable domain (rest looked up from reference TRBV9 and TRBJ2-3): DSGVTQTPKHLITATGQRVTLRCSPRSGDLSVYWYQQSLDQGLQFLIQYYNGEERAKGNILERFSAQQFPDLHSELNLSSLELGDSALYFCASSVASLNRADTQYFGPGTRLTVL.

This rearrangement joins TRBV19 to TRBJ2-1, with a tentative D call TRBD2 (6 bases). The V and J ends lost 10 bases and 1 base respectively, with 20 bases between them. Germline CDR1 LNHDA, CDR2 SQIVND (reference sequence). This CDR3 region has 16 residues. CDR3 nucleotides: TGTGCCACCGAGGAGGGGTCGTGGGCTTCCTACAATGAGCAGTTCTTC. Its protein is CATEEGSWASYNEQFF.

The chain links TRBV30 to TRBJ1-2; weak D call: TRBD1 (6 bases). Trimming shortened V by 1 base and J by 8 bases, and 11 bases separated the two germline ends. Germline V gives CDR1 GTSNPN, CDR2 SVGIG (reference sequence). This CDR3 region has 12 residues. CDR3 DNA: TGTGCCTGGAGTGCCGGGGGCGGGGGCTACACCTTC. This codes for CAWSAGGGGYTF.

This clone has a handful of counts. J is TRBJ2-5 and V is TRBV14, with 11 bases matching TRBD2. Germline V gene data show CDR1 as SGHDN and CDR2 as FVKESK. The CDR3 sequence is 20 residues long. With 4 bases clipped from V and 1 base from J, the junction kept 17 bases outside the gene matches. The CDR3 sequence: CASSPKVLGLAVDRQETQYF. Written as DNA, the CDR3 is TGTGCCAGCAGCCCCAAAGTTCTGGGACTAGCGGTGGACCGCCAAGAGACCCAGTACTTC.

This clone was counted a few times. The rearrangement joins TRBV5-1 to TRBJ2-1, with D possibly being TRBD2 (6 bases). CDR3 length: 14 amino acids. V shed 5 bases and J shed 10 bases, with 19 bases lying between them. Germline V gene data show CDR1 as SGHRS and CDR2 as YFSETQ. The CDR3 coding sequence is TGCGCCAGCAGAAAACTTGATGGCCTAGCGGAGCAGTTCTTC. Protein product: CASRKLDGLAEQFF.